This T cell receptor (beta chain) was observed in a study of Ad26.COV2.S vaccination and SARS-CoV-2 variants (dated by TCRdb to the early 2020s). Study-wide context: Donors in the vaccine arm were drawn from COV1001, a multicentre, randomized, double-blind, placebo-controlled phase I-IIa trial testing Ad26.COV2.S in healthy adults. Ad26.COV2.S was given intramuscularly at 5x10^10 or 1x10^11 viral particles, as a single shot or as two shots 56 days apart. A total of 32 samples were included in the TCR-sequenced set, comprising around 19 Ad26.COV2.S vaccine recipients, 5 placebo recipients and 8 SARS-CoV-2 convalescent individuals. Blinding of investigators to trial group allocation was maintained during experiments and outcome assessment. Trial participants were randomized into five groups of five: low-dose or high-dose Ad26.COV2.S given once or twice, or placebo on both occasions. The specificity and breadth of SARS-CoV-2-reactive T cell receptors after Ad26.COV2.S vaccination were assessed by TCRbeta repertoire sequencing. What the research found in general, with its limitations: After vaccination, spike-specific CD8+ and CD4+ T cell responses were reported to show substantial breadth. Higher spike-specific TCR breadth was observed in Ad26.COV2.S recipients than in placebo recipients (P = 0.0014). Non-spike TCR breadth was comparable between vaccine and placebo recipients, consistent with the vaccine containing only spike. The study was not powered for comparison of responses between vaccine doses or regimens. According to the authors, total T cell responses may have been underestimated by the TCR breadth and depth analyses.

After removal of 7 bases from V and 3 bases from J, the junction retains 14 bases not matched to a gene. The germline V gene provides CDR1 SGDLS and CDR2 YYNGEE. From cysteine to phenylalanine, the CDR3 is 16 amino acids long. Left in the record is the CDR3 DNA by itself, 48 bases read in frame from the first base. The immunoSEQ Assay was used to sequence TCRbeta CDR3 regions. After extraction, genomic DNA underwent amplification by bias-controlled multiplex PCR, followed by high-throughput sequencing. The authors' analysis ran thus. Collapsing and filtering of sequences were performed to quantify the absolute abundance of each unique TCRbeta CDR3 region. T cell fraction was estimated by normalizing TCRbeta template counts to usable DNA, with usable DNA measured through amplification of reference genes found in all nucleated cells. Repertoire TCRs were annotated as SARS-CoV-2-specific when V gene, CDR3 amino acid sequence and J gene were exactly matched to a known reactive TCR set. MIRA supplied the reference SARS-CoV-2 TCR set, which was filtered for enrichment in COVID-19-positive ImmuneCODE repertoires so that public or cross-reactive TCRs were removed. Using the MIRA antigens, annotated TCRs were further analysed by specific ORF or by position within an ORF. Breadth was defined as annotated unique rearrangements over total unique productive rearrangements; depth was the summed frequency of those rearrangements. TCR breadth was compared between groups using two-sided Wilcoxon rank-sum tests. The table was pulled from immuneACCESS by TCRdb, which kept in-frame rearrangements only. Such tables lose some clones; where checked, under half of the loss comes from unresolved V genes, and the rest has no known cause. V and J calls and clone size follow that table, whereas D and trimming were derived from the DNA. The sample contains more than 300,000 clones, approximately 86% of them found a single time. The top ten clones comprise approximately 2.1% of the sample.

The sample's treatment or condition label, decoded: approximately 18 received Ad26.COV2.S at low or high dose, single or two shots; several received placebo; per-sample allocation not given. For vaccine and placebo recipients, the sequenced repertoires came from samples collected on day 63 after the first injection. In Cohort 1b, roughly 26 adults aged 18-55 years were enrolled at a single site in Boston, USA, between 29 July and 7 August 2020. Ad26.COV2.S was a replication-incompetent adenovirus type 26 vector that expressed a prefusion-stabilized SARS-CoV-2 spike protein derived from the original Wuhan strain. With regard to this clone: The clone's antigen remains unknown. It has no much larger one-base neighbor in the sample; base qualities were not kept.

This receptor was identified in a person between 18 and 65 years old who received the Ad26.COV2.S COVID-19 vaccine or a placebo. The source material was peripheral blood, sampled in a trial of Ad26.COV2.S vaccine versus placebo. The rearranged chain carries TRBV9 and TRBJ2-7; 9 nucleotides in the junction match TRBD1. CDR3 region: CASGTTGTGYCYEQYF. The DNA is TGTGCCAGCGGGACGACCGGGACAGGGTACTGCTACGAGCAGTACTTC.